A selection of T cell receptor beta chains follows, all from one sample in a study of low-dose radiotherapy and immunotherapy resistance in tumors. In TCRdb, the reads were re-called with MiXCR into one record per CDR3 protein. This sample has under 60,000 distinct CDR3 sequences, with 10% to 15% found just once. This specimen consisted of PBMCs, obtained before treatment. The receptors derive from a female donor with ovarian cancer. CDR3s include the opening cysteine and the closing phenylalanine or tryptophan. The D gene is left open where the match is weak. The listing skips clone size in some rows; elsewhere it reads once, few, many or a size class.

V: TRBV5-1; J: TRBJ2-1; size: few; D: TRBD1; DNA: TGCGCCAGCAGCTTGGCCCAGGGGGCAGGCTACAATGAGCAGTTCTTC; CDR3: CASSLAQGAGYNEQFF
V: TRBV24-1; J: TRBJ2-7; size: many; D: NA; DNA: TGTGCCACCAGTGATCCGGGAGCAGGCTACGAGCAGTACTTC; CDR3: CATSDPGAGYEQYF
V: TRBV25-1; J: TRBJ2-5; size: NA; D: NA; DNA: TGTGCCAGCAGTGTGGAGAGCCAAGAGACCCAGTACTTC; CDR3: CASSVESQETQYF
V: TRBV13; J: TRBJ2-1; size: NA; D: NA; DNA: TGTGCCAGCAGTGTGGGCTGGGAGCAGTTCTTC; CDR3: CASSVGWEQFF
V: TRBV12-3/TRBV12-4; J: TRBJ1-2; size: many; D: TRBD1; DNA: TGTGCCAGCAGCCGGACAGGGAAAAACTATGGCTACACCTTC; CDR3: CASSRTGKNYGYTF
V: TRBV6-6; J: TRBJ1-4; size: many; D: NA; DNA: TGTGCCAGCAGTTACGCCACCGTAGAAAAACTGTTTTTT; CDR3: CASSYATVEKLFF
V: TRBV13; J: TRBJ2-6; size: few; D: NA; DNA: TGTGCCAGCAGGTGGAAAGGGGGGTCTTCTGGGGCCAACGTCCTGACTTTC; CDR3: CASRWKGGSSGANVLTF
V: TRBV20-1; J: TRBJ2-5; size: many; D: NA; DNA: TGCAGTGCTAGAGTCGCAGGGAGTAGAGAGACCCAGTACTTC; CDR3: CSARVAGSRETQYF
V: TRBV2; J: TRBJ1-5; size: NA; D: NA; DNA: TGTGCCAGCACGGGGAATAGCAATCAGCCCCAGCATTTT; CDR3: CASTGNSNQPQHF
V: TRBV9; J: TRBJ2-7; size: many; D: TRBD2; DNA: TGTGCCAGCAGCCCGACTAGCGGGGGTTACGAGCAGTACTTC; CDR3: CASSPTSGGYEQYF
V: TRBV12-3/TRBV12-4; J: TRBJ2-1; size: many; D: TRBD2; DNA: TGTGCCAGCAGTTTAATCGGGAGGGAGGGTGAGCAGTTCTTC; CDR3: CASSLIGREGEQFF
V: TRBV5-1; J: TRBJ2-5; size: many; D: NA; DNA: TGCGCCAGCACCATTGATGGCCGCCAGACCCAGTACTTC; CDR3: CASTIDGRQTQYF
V: TRBV5-6; J: TRBJ2-7; size: many; D: TRBD2; DNA: TGTGCCAGCAGCTTGGGGCTAGCGGGAGACGAGCAGTACTTC; CDR3: CASSLGLAGDEQYF
V: TRBV28; J: TRBJ1-2; size: many; D: TRBD1; DNA: TGTGCCAGCAGTCGGGGGACAGGGCACTATGGCTACACCTTC; CDR3: CASSRGTGHYGYTF
V: TRBV6-2/TRBV6-3; J: TRBJ2-5; size: many; D: NA; DNA: TGTGCCATCGAATCTGGTAGGGCCTCGGAGACCCAGTACTTC; CDR3: CAIESGRASETQYF
V: TRBV6-5; J: TRBJ2-3; size: many; D: TRBD2; DNA: TGTGCCAGCAGTCCTAGCGGGGGCTTCACAGATACGCAGTATTTT; CDR3: CASSPSGGFTDTQYF
V: TRBV10-3; J: TRBJ1-5; size: many; D: NA; DNA: TGTGCCATCAGGGGGGACAATCAGCCCCAGCATTTT; CDR3: CAIRGDNQPQHF
V: TRBV24-1; J: TRBJ2-1; size: many; D: TRBD2; DNA: TGTGCCACCAGTGATCAGGGGCGGGAGGGTGAGCAGTTCTTC; CDR3: CATSDQGREGEQFF
V: TRBV18; J: TRBJ1-6; size: many; D: TRBD1; DNA: TGTGCCAGCTCACCACCGCAGGGGGAGAGTTCACCCCTCCACTTT; CDR3: CASSPPQGESSPLHF
V: TRBV7-2; J: TRBJ1-2; size: medium-sized; D: TRBD1; DNA: TGTGCCAGCAGCGCCGGGACAGGGGGCTTTGGCTACACCTTC; CDR3: CASSAGTGGFGYTF
V: TRBV14; J: TRBJ2-5; size: many; D: NA; DNA: TGTGCCAGCAGCCAAGGTCCAGGGGTAGAGACCCAGTACTTC; CDR3: CASSQGPGVETQYF
V: TRBV9; J: TRBJ2-5; size: many; D: NA; DNA: TGTGCCAGCAGCGTAGGAGGGGTAGATCGTCAAGAGACCCAGTACTTC; CDR3: CASSVGGVDRQETQYF
V: TRBV29-1; J: TRBJ2-3; size: many; D: NA; DNA: TGCAGCGGACAGAGCACAGATACGCAGTATTTT; CDR3: CSGQSTDTQYF
V: TRBV28; J: TRBJ1-5; size: many; D: TRBD1; DNA: TGTGCCAGCCTTCCGGAGAGGACAGGGGTGAGTCAGCCCCAGCATTTT; CDR3: CASLPERTGVSQPQHF
V: TRBV28; J: TRBJ2-7; size: many; D: TRBD2; DNA: TGTGCCAGCAAAAGCGGGAGCTCCTACGAGCAGTACTTC; CDR3: CASKSGSSYEQYF
V: TRBV20-1; J: TRBJ2-5; size: many; D: TRBD1; DNA: TGCAGTGCCGAAAAGGACAGGGAGCCTGGGGAGACCCAGTACTTC; CDR3: CSAEKDREPGETQYF
V: TRBV2; J: TRBJ2-1; size: many; D: TRBD2; DNA: TGTGCCAGCTCACAAGGTTACCTAGCGGGAGAATACAATGAGCAGTTCTTC; CDR3: CASSQGYLAGEYNEQFF
V: TRBV29-1; J: TRBJ2-3; size: many; D: NA; DNA: TGCAGCACCGAGGGTCGGGGAAAGTCCCTCACAGATACGCAGTATTTT; CDR3: CSTEGRGKSLTDTQYF
V: TRBV27; J: TRBJ2-5; size: many; D: NA; DNA: TGTGCCAGCAGTTTGCCGGGGAGGACCCAGTACTTC; CDR3: CASSLPGRTQYF
V: TRBV18; J: TRBJ2-2; size: many; D: NA; DNA: TGTGCCAGCTCACCTTTGGCCGCTGACACCGGGGAGCTGTTTTTT; CDR3: CASSPLAADTGELFF
V: TRBV29-1; J: TRBJ2-7; size: many; D: NA; DNA: TGCAGCGTTGACGGTGTAACAGGCGGCTCCTACGAGCAGTACTTC; CDR3: CSVDGVTGGSYEQYF